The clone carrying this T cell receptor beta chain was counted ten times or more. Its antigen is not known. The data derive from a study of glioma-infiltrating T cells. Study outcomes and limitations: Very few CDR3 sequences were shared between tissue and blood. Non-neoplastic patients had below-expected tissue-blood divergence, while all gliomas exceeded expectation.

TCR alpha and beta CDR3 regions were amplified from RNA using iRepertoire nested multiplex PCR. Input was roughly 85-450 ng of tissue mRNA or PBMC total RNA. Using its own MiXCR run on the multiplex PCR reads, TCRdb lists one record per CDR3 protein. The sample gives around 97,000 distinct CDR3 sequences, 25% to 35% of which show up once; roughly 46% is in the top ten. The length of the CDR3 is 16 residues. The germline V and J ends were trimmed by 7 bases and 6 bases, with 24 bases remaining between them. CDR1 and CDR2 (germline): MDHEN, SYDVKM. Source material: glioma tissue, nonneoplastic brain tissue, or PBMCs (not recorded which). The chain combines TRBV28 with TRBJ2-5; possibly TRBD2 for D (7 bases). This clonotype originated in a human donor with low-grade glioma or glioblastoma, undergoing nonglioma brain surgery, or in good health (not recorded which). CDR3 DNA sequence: TGTGCCAGCACCCCAGCCCTAGGGGGGGGCAGGAAGACCCAGTACTTC. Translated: CASTPALGGGRKTQYF.